A selection of T cell receptor beta chains follows, all from one sample in a study of CD4 and CD8 cells across lung adenocarcinoma regions. TCRdb redid the calling of the PCR reads with MiXCR, one entry per CDR3 protein. Seen here are 7,500 or so distinct CDR3 sequences, approximately 53% observed once, and the top ten hold approximately 96%. The material sequenced was CD8+ T cells from the center of a lung tumor. These receptors came from a male donor with lung adenocarcinoma. The CD4 and CD8 labels of this study may be unreliable. Each CDR3 is given with its conserved first and last residue. Fields, in order: V gene, J gene, CDR3 protein.

V: TRBV7-2; J: TRBJ2-3; CDR3: CASSATLDTQYF
V: TRBV10-1; J: TRBJ2-1; CDR3: CATSVGPYNEQFF
V: TRBV9; J: TRBJ1-2; CDR3: CASSGTHGYTF
V: TRBV4-1; J: TRBJ2-3; CDR3: CASSQDLSRGAVAADTQYF
V: TRBV6-1; J: TRBJ2-3; CDR3: CASTPTTGRTDTQYF
V: TRBV6-1; J: TRBJ2-2; CDR3: CASKKTGGDTGELFF
V: TRBV10-1; J: TRBJ2-7; CDR3: CASSPRDRPYEQYF
V: TRBV7-8; J: TRBJ2-1; CDR3: CASSLLAEQFF
V: TRBV5-1; J: TRBJ2-5; CDR3: CASSLGGGGETQYF
V: TRBV27; J: TRBJ2-3; CDR3: CASRPGGLATSRGADTQYF
V: TRBV6-1; J: TRBJ2-7; CDR3: CASSTGGPNEQYF
V: TRBV12-3/TRBV12-4; J: TRBJ1-1; CDR3: CASSFGPRTEAFF
V: TRBV6-1; J: TRBJ1-1; CDR3: CASRELPGQGPSGTEAFF
V: TRBV4-2; J: TRBJ2-3; CDR3: CASSPDAGLRATNTQYF
V: TRBV28; J: TRBJ2-1; CDR3: CASSLEGAQYNEQFF
V: TRBV9; J: TRBJ1-2; CDR3: CASSVDLEDGYTF
V: TRBV6-1; J: TRBJ2-4; CDR3: CASQGGGTKNIQYF
V: TRBV14; J: TRBJ2-1; CDR3: CASSAFRDRSHEQFF
V: TRBV6-1; J: TRBJ1-2; CDR3: CASSELPQGQNYGYTF
V: TRBV10-1; J: -; CDR3: CASSESGRGEQYF
V: TRBV10-2; J: TRBJ2-1; CDR3: CASSVAGWGNEQFF
V: TRBV6-5; J: TRBJ1-2; CDR3: CASSLGWNYGYTF
V: TRBV6-1; J: TRBJ1-5; CDR3: CASRGQVGQPQHF
V: TRBV6-5; J: TRBJ2-6; CDR3: CAREPCPGANVLTF
V: TRBV6-5; J: -; CDR3: CASSNQDQETQYF
V: TRBV3-1; J: -; CDR3: CASSDPGTSGLNEQFF
V: TRBV6-1; J: TRBJ2-2; CDR3: CASSRIYEQYFGNTGELFF
V: TRBV4-2; J: TRBJ2-1; CDR3: CASSQEPGLAGVSEQFF
V: TRBV6-5; J: TRBJ2-2; CDR3: CASSYWVAGELFF
V: TRBV27; J: TRBJ2-5; CDR3: CASSLDRVGEQYF
V: TRBV5-3; J: TRBJ1-2; CDR3: CARSRRQGAVYGYTF
V: TRBV14; J: TRBJ1-2; CDR3: CASNQGGGYTF
V: TRBV6-1; J: TRBJ2-3; CDR3: CASIFPRGRISTDTQYF
V: TRBV4-2; J: TRBJ2-7; CDR3: CASSQDRGGSPYEQYF
V: TRBV10-1; J: -; CDR3: CASSESGRVEQFF
V: TRBV6-1; J: TRBJ2-5; CDR3: CASIIAGGTQETQYF
V: TRBV6-1; J: TRBJ2-5; CDR3: CASSAGLLGETQYF
V: TRBV7-9; J: TRBJ2-1; CDR3: CASSLVGQSDYEQFF
V: TRBV11-2; J: -; CDR3: CASSLDSQRGLPYEQYF
V: TRBV11-3; J: TRBJ2-2; CDR3: CASSPRDRRNTGELFF
V: TRBV6-1; J: -; CDR3: CASSDPQDTKETQYF
V: TRBV7-8; J: TRBJ1-2; CDR3: CASSSYRGPGYGYTF
V: TRBV6-1; J: TRBJ2-4; CDR3: CASSEAGPKHIQYF
V: TRBV25-1; J: TRBJ2-1; CDR3: CASSRGRAEEQFF
V: TRBV6-1; J: TRBJ2-1; CDR3: CASSEAGAGANNEQFF
V: TRBV4-1; J: -; CDR3: CASSQERSLTYEQYF
V: TRBV7-2; J: TRBJ2-1; CDR3: CASSLNRDNEQFF
V: TRBV10-2; J: TRBJ1-1; CDR3: CASTERGGTEAFF
V: TRBV6-5; J: TRBJ2-2; CDR3: CASSSTGGGVNTGELFF
V: TRBV6-1; J: -; CDR3: CASSEGGGRAEETQYF
V: TRBV14; J: TRBJ2-3; CDR3: CASSQDRVSTQYF
V: TRBV7-3; J: TRBJ2-3; CDR3: CASSLGRGGTDTQYF
V: TRBV6-5; J: TRBJ2-7; CDR3: CASSDSSRLSEQYF
V: TRBV12-3/TRBV12-4; J: TRBJ2-1; CDR3: CASSSSGTKYNEQFF
V: TRBV10-3; J: -; CDR3: CAGSGGRDHETQYF